This entry lists 20 T cell receptor beta chains sequenced from one sample in a study of radiation and T cells in renal cell carcinoma. Time point denoted: baseline pretreatment blood. Described treatment: 15 Gy SBRT to primary tumor, nephrectomy 4 weeks later. The assay was immunoSEQ multiplex PCR, and TCRdb's table has in-frame clones only and misses some. The sample lists 130,000 to 150,000 clones, about 88% seen once, with around 13% in the top ten. This sample comprised blood, obtained from a patient whose treatment included radiotherapy and nephrectomy. All receptors derive from a woman in her 50s with renal cell carcinoma.

Written as DNA, the CDR3 is TGTGCCAGCAGACCGGACAGGAGTAAGGAGACCCAGTACTTC. Its translation: CASRPDRSKETQYF. The chain joins TRBV19 to TRBJ2-5, with TRBD1 identical over 7 bases. Trimming cost V 9 bases and J 5 bases; bases outside gene matches: 12. Germline V lookup: CDR1 LNHDA, CDR2 SQIVND (reference sequence). This CDR3 contains 14 residues.

The V gene is TRBV9, the J gene TRBJ2-7, with D unresolved. Trimming shortened V by 0 bases and J by 6 bases, and 7 bases separated the two germline ends. CDR3 length equals 12 residues. The germline V gene has CDR1 SGDLS and CDR2 YYNGEE. The CDR3 DNA follows: TGTGCCAGCAGCGTAGATCCCGGCGAGCAGTACTTC. It encodes CASSVDPGEQYF.

This chain connects TRBV18 to TRBJ2-7, with 12 bases matching TRBD1. Unmatched junction bases numbered 7, after V lost 6 bases and J lost 7 bases. The V gene's germline CDR1 is KGHSH and CDR2 LQKENI. The CDR3 runs 14 residues. CDR3 region: CASSPGQGAEEQYF. The DNA of the CDR3 is TGTGCCAGCTCGCCGGGACAGGGGGCTGAGGAGCAGTACTTC. The full variable domain, in which reference TRBV18 and TRBJ2-7 provide the parts outside the CDR3, is NAGVMQNPRHLVRRRGQEARLRCSPMKGHSHVYWYRQLPEEGLKFMVYLQKENIIDESGMPKERFSAEFPKEGPSILRIQQVVRGDSAAYFCASSPGQGAEEQYFGPGTRLTVT.

The chain has TRBV5-8 and TRBJ2-7; 9 bases line up with TRBD1. CDR3 size: 15 residues. Germline V gives CDR1 SGHTS, CDR2 YDEGEE. The V and J ends lost 6 bases and 2 bases, in that order; junction bases with no gene match: 9. The DNA for the CDR3 is TGTGCCAGCACCCTGAAATGGACAGGGGCCTACGAGCAGTACTTC. Translation: CASTLKWTGAYEQYF.

The genes are TRBV29-1 and TRBJ2-1; D assignment may be TRBD1 or TRBD2 (6 bases each). The V gene lost 2 bases and the J gene lost 8 bases, with 10 bases spanning the gap. Looked up from germline, CDR1 is SQVTM and CDR2 is ANQGSEA. There are 12 residues in the CDR3. The CDR3 spells CSVERRGYEQFF. In DNA, the CDR3 is TGCAGCGTTGAAAGGAGGGGGTATGAGCAGTTCTTC.

The chain couples TRBV14 to TRBJ1-6; TRBD1 might be the D (6 bases). The CDR3 runs to 15 residues. From germline, CDR1 is SGHDN and CDR2 FVKESK. V lost 2 bases and J lost 6, with 11 bases in between. The CDR3 sequence is CASSQHQGINSPLHF. The CDR3 DNA reads as TGTGCCAGCAGCCAACACCAGGGGATTAATTCACCCCTCCACTTT.

The count of this clone is one. This sequence joins TRBV4-3 and TRBJ2-1, with TRBD2 as a possible D gene (5 bases). The V gene lost 5 bases and the J gene lost 12 bases, with 17 bases spanning the gap. The CDR3 totals 13 residues. Germline CDR1 LGHNA, CDR2 YSLEER. CDR3 bases: TGCGCCAGCAGCTTTGGACTTTCCCCGGGGCAGTTCTTC. Its protein product is CASSFGLSPGQFF.

This clone was found once. The rearrangement links TRBV5-8 to TRBJ1-2; D is possibly TRBD1 (5 bases). CDR3 length: 15 amino acids. Deletions cut 7 bases from V and 4 bases from J, with 20 bases between. The germline gives CDR1 SGHTS, CDR2 YDEGEE. CDR3 sequence (DNA): TGTGCCAGCCGCCGGACCTTGGGACGGTTCTATGGCTACACCTTC. Translation gives CASRRTLGRFYGYTF.

This clone was recorded only once. V gene TRBV6-5 combines with J gene TRBJ1-4, with a weak D call TRBD1 (5 bases). The V end lost 2 bases, the J end lost 8 bases, and 15 bases lay between the germline ends. The CDR3 sequence is 15 residues long. Germline V CDR1 and CDR2: MNHEY, SVGAGI. The CDR3 region is CASSYVGAGREKLFF. The CDR3 DNA sequence: TGTGCCAGCAGTTACGTCGGGGCAGGGAGGGAAAAACTGTTTTTT.

The chain links TRBV7-2 to TRBJ1-6; D is perhaps TRBD1 (6 bases). The germline V gene encodes CDR1 SGHTA and CDR2 FQGNSA. The CDR3 length is 17 residues. Trimming removed 5 bases from V and 7 bases from J, with 21 bases in between. The chain's CDR3 is CASSPTGGGAVNSPLHF. The CDR3 DNA is TGTGCCAGCAGCCCTACAGGTGGGGGCGCGGTGAATTCACCCCTCCACTTT.

The rearrangement joins TRBV7-9 to TRBJ1-2, with 8 bases aligning to TRBD1. The germline gives CDR1 SEHNR, CDR2 FQNEAQ (reference sequence). The V and J ends lost 1 base and 6 bases, in that order; junction bases with no gene match: 7. This CDR3 has 15 residues. CDR3 region: CASSLDGQGMDGYTF. The CDR3 region has the DNA TGTGCCAGCAGCTTAGACGGACAGGGAATGGATGGCTACACCTTC.

The V and J genes are TRBV7-3 and TRBJ2-2, with TRBD1 identical over 9 bases. This CDR3 contains 16 residues. The junction had 10 bases not matched to a gene; V was cut back by 4 bases and J by 7 bases. CDR1 is SGHTA, CDR2 FQGTGA, per germline. Here the CDR3 reads CASSSGSGTGFGELFF. CDR3 in DNA: TGTGCCAGCAGCTCTGGGAGCGGGACAGGGTTCGGGGAGCTGTTTTTT.

This rearrangement joins TRBV5-8 to TRBJ1-6; D gene ambiguous. The CDR3 runs to 15 residues. Germline CDR1 SGHTS, CDR2 YDEGEE. Trimming left V 3 bases short and J 2 bases short, with 9 bases between. CDR3 nucleotides: TGTGCCAGCAGCTCAGAGCGAGCCTATAATTCACCCCTCCACTTT. Translated: CASSSERAYNSPLHF.

In its sample, this clone was seen a few times. The V call is TRBV30, the J call TRBJ1-1; no firm D call. V was shortened by 0 bases and J by 1 base, with 9 bases between the two germline ends. Germline assignment: CDR1 GTSNPN and CDR2 SVGIG (reference sequence). CDR3 length: 14 amino acids. The DNA of the CDR3 is TGTGCCTGGAGTGTACCCGCCCAGAACACTGAAGCTTTCTTT. Translation: CAWSVPAQNTEAFF. The whole variable domain, filled in from reference TRBV30 and TRBJ1-1, reads SQTIHQWPATLVQPVGSPLSLECTVEGTSNPNLYWYRQAAGRGLQLLFYSVGIGQISSEVPQNLSASRPQDRQFILSSKKLLLSDSGFYLCAWSVPAQNTEAFFGQGTRLTVV.

This rearrangement joins TRBV5-1 to TRBJ2-7; D gene unclear. CDR3 length equals 15 residues. Trimming cost V 0 bases and J 0 bases, with 10 bases left between them. The V gene's germline CDR1 is SGHRS and CDR2 YFSETQ. CDR3 protein: CASSLGAFSSYEQYF. The DNA for the CDR3 is TGCGCCAGCAGCTTGGGTGCTTTCAGCTCCTACGAGCAGTACTTC.

This clone was counted only a few times. The genes are TRBV4-2 and TRBJ1-1; no definite D call. The germline V gene encodes CDR1 LGHNA and CDR2 YNFKEQ. The CDR3 runs 15 residues. Trimming cost V 0 bases and J 1 base, with 9 bases left between them. The CDR3 sequence is CASSQEEGSNTEAFF. The CDR3 nucleotides are TGTGCCAGCAGCCAAGAAGAGGGTTCGAACACTGAAGCTTTCTTT.

The gene calls are TRBV7-9 and TRBJ2-1; 7 bases align to TRBD2. The ends lost 0 bases at V and 1 base at J; junction bases unmatched: 6. From germline, CDR1 is SEHNR and CDR2 FQNEAQ (reference sequence). This CDR3 spans 17 amino acids. As DNA, the CDR3 is TGTGCCAGCAGCTTAGCGAGAAGCGGGGCGTCCTACAATGAGCAGTTCTTC. The encoded protein is CASSLARSGASYNEQFF.

The chain is built from TRBV6-5 and TRBJ2-3, with 11 bases aligning to TRBD1. Germline CDR1 MNHEY, CDR2 SVGAGI. This CDR3 comprises 15 residues. The V segment lost 6 bases and the J segment 4 bases; nucleotides outside the gene matches: 6. CDR3 sequence reads: CASSGTGGSADTQYF. The CDR3 nucleotides read TGTGCCAGCAGCGGGACAGGGGGTTCTGCAGATACGCAGTATTTT.

There are a few counts of this clone. The rearrangement links TRBV19 to TRBJ1-1, with D possibly TRBD1 on 5 matching bases. Germline CDR1 is LNHDA and CDR2 is SQIVND (reference sequence). CDR3 size: 15 residues. V was trimmed by 7 bases and J by 1 base, leaving 16 bases between them. The CDR3 DNA follows: TGTGCCAGTATAAAGTGGGGGAGTACGAACACTGAAGCTTTCTTT. Translation gives CASIKWGSTNTEAFF.

The chain combines TRBV11-2 with TRBJ2-5, with 8 bases that match TRBD2. Trimming cost V 10 bases and J 5 bases; bases outside gene matches: 15. Germline values: CDR1 SGHAT, CDR2 FQNNGV. The CDR3 extends over 15 amino acids. CDR3 nucleotides: TGTGCCACGGCGTCTCTAGCGGGTGCCGTTGAGACCCAGTACTTC. As protein: CATASLAGAVETQYF.